A selection of T cell receptor beta chains follows, all from one sample in a study of cytomegalovirus exposure and HLA in healthy donors. Assay used: immunoSEQ multiplex PCR; TCRdb lists only in-frame clones, some missing. This table has fewer than 150,000 clones, roughly 80% appearing once. The sample consisted of PBMCs. The receptor set was obtained from a man aged 40-50 years in good health and CMV-seropositive. The CDR3 runs from the conserved cysteine through the conserved F or W. The D gene is left open where the match is weak. The size of a clone is reported for some rows only, either as once, few or many, or as a class for expanded clones.

CDR3 DNA: TGTGCCAGCAGTGGACAGGGGCAGCATCAGCCCCAGCATTTT
CDR3 protein: CASSGQGQHQPQHF
J gene: TRBJ1-5
D gene: TRBD1
V gene: TRBV6-6
clone size: .

CDR3 DNA: TGTGCCAGCAGCTTATTGGGACAGGGGGATGAAAAACTGTTTTTT
CDR3 protein: CASSLLGQGDEKLFF
J gene: TRBJ1-4
D gene: TRBD1
V gene: TRBV13
clone size: .

CDR3 DNA: TGCGCCAGCAGCCAAGAAGGGGTGCACTATGGCTACACCTTC
CDR3 protein: CASSQEGVHYGYTF
J gene: TRBJ1-2
D gene: .
V gene: TRBV4-1
clone size: few

CDR3 DNA: TGCGCCAGCAGCTTGGAAGGACAGGGGTCCACCATATATTTT
CDR3 protein: CASSLEGQGSTIYF
J gene: TRBJ1-3
D gene: TRBD1
V gene: TRBV5-1
clone size: .

CDR3 DNA: TGTGCCAGTAGCCAAGCGGGAGCCTACAATGAGCAGTTCTTC
CDR3 protein: CASSQAGAYNEQFF
J gene: TRBJ2-1
D gene: TRBD2
V gene: TRBV19
clone size: .

CDR3 DNA: TGTGCCATCAGTGCCCAGGGGGCTAGTACTGAAGCTTTCTTT
CDR3 protein: CAISAQGASTEAFF
J gene: TRBJ1-1
D gene: TRBD1
V gene: TRBV10-3
clone size: .

CDR3 DNA: TGCGCCAGCAGCCTAGGACTATCCCGCTACAATGAGCAGTTCTTC
CDR3 protein: CASSLGLSRYNEQFF
J gene: TRBJ2-1
D gene: .
V gene: TRBV5-1
clone size: .

CDR3 DNA: TGTGCCAGCAGCTTGGTGGAGGGGGCAAGTTATGGCTACACCTTC
CDR3 protein: CASSLVEGASYGYTF
J gene: TRBJ1-2
D gene: TRBD1
V gene: TRBV5-6
clone size: .

CDR3 DNA: TGCGCCAGCAGCTTGGGCAGTCTAGAGACCCAGTACTTC
CDR3 protein: CASSLGSLETQYF
J gene: TRBJ2-5
D gene: .
V gene: TRBV5-1
clone size: few

CDR3 DNA: TGTGCCTGGAGTGTACAGGGGACCGATCCTCTCTTC
CDR3 protein: CAWSVQGTDPLF
J gene: TRBJ1-2
D gene: TRBD1
V gene: TRBV30
clone size: .

CDR3 DNA: TGTGCCAGCGACCCGGGGACAGGGTTCTTTGAAGCTTTCTTT
CDR3 protein: CASDPGTGFFEAFF
J gene: TRBJ1-1
D gene: TRBD1
V gene: TRBV28
clone size: .

CDR3 DNA: TGTGCCAGCAGCTTGCAGGGCAACGAGCAGTACTTC
CDR3 protein: CASSLQGNEQYF
J gene: TRBJ2-7
D gene: .
V gene: TRBV5-6
clone size: .

CDR3 DNA: TGCGCCAGCAGCTCCCCCCTAGCGGGGCACACAGATACGCAGTATTTT
CDR3 protein: CASSSPLAGHTDTQYF
J gene: TRBJ2-3
D gene: TRBD2
V gene: TRBV5-1
clone size: .

CDR3 DNA: TGTGCCAGCAGACCCCAGGGCTTGGGCAATCAGCCCCAGCATTTT
CDR3 protein: CASRPQGLGNQPQHF
J gene: TRBJ1-5
D gene: .
V gene: TRBV6-5
clone size: .

CDR3 DNA: TGTGCCAGCAGCATACAGTTTCCCGGGGAGCTGTTTTTT
CDR3 protein: CASSIQFPGELFF
J gene: TRBJ2-2
D gene: .
V gene: TRBV2
clone size: .

CDR3 DNA: TGTGCCAGCAGCTCTGGACAGGGCAGCTCTGGAAACACCATATATTTT
CDR3 protein: CASSSGQGSSGNTIYF
J gene: TRBJ1-3
D gene: TRBD1
V gene: TRBV5-6
clone size: .

CDR3 DNA: TGCAGTGCTAGGTACAGGGAGAGCTACACCTTC
CDR3 protein: CSARYRESYTF
J gene: TRBJ1-2
D gene: .
V gene: TRBV20-1
clone size: .

CDR3 DNA: TGTGCCAGCAGCTTAGTTTGGGACAGGAGGCAGCCCCAGCATTTT
CDR3 protein: CASSLVWDRRQPQHF
J gene: TRBJ1-5
D gene: TRBD1
V gene: TRBV7-8
clone size: .

CDR3 DNA: TGTGCCAGTAGTATCCTAGGGACAGGGGTTTCTGAAGCTTTCTTT
CDR3 protein: CASSILGTGVSEAFF
J gene: TRBJ1-1
D gene: TRBD1
V gene: TRBV19
clone size: few

CDR3 DNA: TGCGCCAGCAGCTTGCCGGGACAGGGGCCCACTGAAGCTTTCTTT
CDR3 protein: CASSLPGQGPTEAFF
J gene: TRBJ1-1
D gene: TRBD1
V gene: TRBV5-1
clone size: .

CDR3 DNA: TGTGCCAGCAGCCCAAGTATCGGCAGGGTCACTGAAGCTTTCTTT
CDR3 protein: CASSPSIGRVTEAFF
J gene: TRBJ1-1
D gene: .
V gene: TRBV7-2
clone size: .

CDR3 DNA: TGTGCCAGCAGCTTAGAGGGATTAGCGGCGGACACCTTC
CDR3 protein: CASSLEGLAADTF
J gene: TRBJ2-7
D gene: .
V gene: TRBV7-9
clone size: once

CDR3 DNA: TGTGCCAGCAGTGGGGGACTAACCTTGGGGACCCAGTACTTC
CDR3 protein: CASSGGLTLGTQYF
J gene: TRBJ2-5
D gene: TRBD2
V gene: TRBV6-1
clone size: .

CDR3 DNA: TGTGCCAGCAGCTTAGGGGCCACCACTAGCACAGATACGCAGTATTTT
CDR3 protein: CASSLGATTSTDTQYF
J gene: TRBJ2-3
D gene: .
V gene: TRBV7-6
clone size: .

CDR3 DNA: TGTGCCAGCGTAAGAGGGGACAGAATGAACACTGAAGCTTTCTTT
CDR3 protein: CASVRGDRMNTEAFF
J gene: TRBJ1-1
D gene: TRBD1
V gene: TRBV9
clone size: .

CDR3 DNA: TGTGCCAGCAGCCGAGGACTAGCGGGGGAGGATGAGCAGTTCTTC
CDR3 protein: CASSRGLAGEDEQFF
J gene: TRBJ2-1
D gene: TRBD2
V gene: TRBV5-6
clone size: .

CDR3 DNA: TGCAGCGTTAAGGATCGGGGGGATACCGGGGAGCTGTTTTTT
CDR3 protein: CSVKDRGDTGELFF
J gene: TRBJ2-2
D gene: TRBD2
V gene: TRBV29-1
clone size: .

CDR3 DNA: TGTGCCAGCAGTTATAACAGGGGGCGGTATGAAAAACTGTTTTTT
CDR3 protein: CASSYNRGRYEKLFF
J gene: TRBJ1-4
D gene: TRBD1
V gene: TRBV27
clone size: .

CDR3 DNA: TGCGCCAGCAGCCAAGATCGTGGCGGGATCTCCTACGAGCAGTACTTC
CDR3 protein: CASSQDRGGISYEQYF
J gene: TRBJ2-7
D gene: .
V gene: TRBV4-1
clone size: .

CDR3 DNA: TGTGCCAGTAGTGGCCGCGGACAGGGCTACGAGCAGTACTTC
CDR3 protein: CASSGRGQGYEQYF
J gene: TRBJ2-7
D gene: TRBD1
V gene: TRBV19
clone size: few

CDR3 DNA: TGTGCCAGCAGCTTGGTAACCGTCGGGGTCGGGGAGCTGTTTTTT
CDR3 protein: CASSLVTVGVGELFF
J gene: TRBJ2-2
D gene: .
V gene: TRBV5-4
clone size: .

CDR3 DNA: TGTGCCAGCTCAACAGACAGGGTCCCTAACTATGGCTACACCTTC
CDR3 protein: CASSTDRVPNYGYTF
J gene: TRBJ1-2
D gene: TRBD1
V gene: TRBV18
clone size: .

CDR3 DNA: TGTGCCAGCAGCCCACAGACAGATTTTAACTATGGCTACACCTTC
CDR3 protein: CASSPQTDFNYGYTF
J gene: TRBJ1-2
D gene: .
V gene: TRBV7-2
clone size: .

CDR3 DNA: TGTGCCAGCAGCCGCGAGTCGGGAGGGCCCCCCGGGGAGCTGTTTTTT
CDR3 protein: CASSRESGGPPGELFF
J gene: TRBJ2-2
D gene: TRBD2
V gene: TRBV5-4
clone size: few

CDR3 DNA: TGTGCCAGCAGTAACAGGGGGCAGGTTAATGAAAAACTGTTTTTT
CDR3 protein: CASSNRGQVNEKLFF
J gene: TRBJ1-4
D gene: TRBD1
V gene: TRBV6-6
clone size: .

CDR3 DNA: TGTGCCAGTAGTATAGACGTTACCGGAGGTACTGAAGCTTTCTTT
CDR3 protein: CASSIDVTGGTEAFF
J gene: TRBJ1-1
D gene: .
V gene: TRBV19
clone size: .

CDR3 DNA: TGTGCCAGCAGCAAAGGGGGCGGCGGAAATACCTACGAGCAGTACTTC
CDR3 protein: CASSKGGGGNTYEQYF
J gene: TRBJ2-7
D gene: TRBD1
V gene: TRBV5-4
clone size: .

CDR3 DNA: TGTGCCAGCAGCGTAGCGGGGGACAACACTGAAGCTTTCTTT
CDR3 protein: CASSVAGDNTEAFF
J gene: TRBJ1-1
D gene: .
V gene: TRBV9
clone size: .

CDR3 DNA: TGTGCCAGCTCACCCGACAGTACCCCCGGTGGAAAACTGTTTTTT
CDR3 protein: CASSPDSTPGGKLFF
J gene: TRBJ1-4
D gene: .
V gene: TRBV18
clone size: .

CDR3 DNA: TGTGCCAGCAGTTTTTCCGGGGGGAGCTCCTACAATGAGCAGTTCTTC
CDR3 protein: CASSFSGGSSYNEQFF
J gene: TRBJ2-1
D gene: TRBD2
V gene: TRBV27
clone size: .

CDR3 DNA: TGTGCCAGCAGCGTAGCCAGCATTTCTTCGGGGGGGAATGAGCAGTTCTTC
CDR3 protein: CASSVASISSGGNEQFF
J gene: TRBJ2-1
D gene: TRBD2
V gene: TRBV9
clone size: .

CDR3 DNA: TGTGCCAGCTCACCAATTAGACGAATAACAGGGGAGGACTTCAATGAAAAACTGTTTTTT
CDR3 protein: CASSPIRRITGEDFNEKLFF
J gene: TRBJ1-4
D gene: TRBD1
V gene: TRBV18
clone size: once

CDR3 DNA: TGTGCCTGGAGTGTATGGGGGGGTCAAGAGACCCAGTACTTC
CDR3 protein: CAWSVWGGQETQYF
J gene: TRBJ2-5
D gene: TRBD2
V gene: TRBV30
clone size: .

CDR3 DNA: TGTGCCAGCTCGCGATACCTGACTACCGCCCAAGAGACCCAGTACTTC
CDR3 protein: CASSRYLTTAQETQYF
J gene: TRBJ2-5
D gene: .
V gene: TRBV18
clone size: .

CDR3 DNA: TGTGCCAGCAGCTCTTACCTAGAGACCGGCGGGGAGCTGTTTTTT
CDR3 protein: CASSSYLETGGELFF
J gene: TRBJ2-2
D gene: .
V gene: TRBV7-2
clone size: .

CDR3 DNA: TGTGCCAGCAGCTCCACACTGACAGGCAGCTATGGCTACACCTTC
CDR3 protein: CASSSTLTGSYGYTF
J gene: TRBJ1-2
D gene: .
V gene: TRBV7-9
clone size: .

CDR3 DNA: TGTGCCTCCAGGCAGGGACAGGCTGGAAACACCATATATTTT
CDR3 protein: CASRQGQAGNTIYF
J gene: TRBJ1-3
D gene: TRBD1
V gene: TRBV19
clone size: .

CDR3 DNA: TGTGCCTCCTCGACTAGCGGGGGGGCCTACAATGAGCAGTTCTTC
CDR3 protein: CASSTSGGAYNEQFF
J gene: TRBJ2-1
D gene: TRBD2
V gene: TRBV6-5
clone size: .